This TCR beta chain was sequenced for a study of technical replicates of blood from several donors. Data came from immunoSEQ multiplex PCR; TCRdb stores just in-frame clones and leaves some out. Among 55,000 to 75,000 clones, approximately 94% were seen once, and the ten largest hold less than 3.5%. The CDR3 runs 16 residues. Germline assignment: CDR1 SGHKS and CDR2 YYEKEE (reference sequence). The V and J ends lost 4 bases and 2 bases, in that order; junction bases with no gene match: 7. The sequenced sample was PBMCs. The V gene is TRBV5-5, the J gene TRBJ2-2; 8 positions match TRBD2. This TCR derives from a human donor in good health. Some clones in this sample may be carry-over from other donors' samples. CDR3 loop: CASSPNSGTNTGELFF. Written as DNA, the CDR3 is TGTGCCAGCAGCCCTAATAGCGGGACTAACACCGGGGAGCTGTTTTTT. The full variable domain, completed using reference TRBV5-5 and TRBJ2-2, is DAGVTQSPTHLIKTRGQQVTLRCSPISGHKSVSWYQQVLGQGPQFIFQYYEKEERGRGNFPDRFSARQFPNYSSELNVNALLLGDSALYLCASSPNSGTNTGELFFGEGSRLTVL.